This T cell receptor (beta chain) was documented in a study of cytotoxic CD8 clonotypes in ibrutinib-treated CLL. Turning to the study itself: Responses: around 24 partial, 2 complete; after median about 70 months, roughly 15 stayed remitted, around twelve progressed. Collecting the response samples happened after a median around twelve months of treatment, with a range of 6 to 36. The samples contained over 250,000 productive templates on average. They also contained an average of about 91,000 productive rearrangements. Overall study results and limits: While tracking circulating CD8+ T-cell counts, baseline clonality exceeded that of age-matched healthy donors.

About this clone: As yet, its antigen is unknown. A read error may produce the germline difference seen at one junction end.

Clones were sequenced by immunoSEQ multiplex PCR, and TCRdb holds only the in-frame ones, with some missing. Found here are approximately 150,000 clones, around 77% of them singletons; the top ten hold approximately 30%. The receptor was derived from a human donor with chronic lymphocytic leukemia. The material was PBMCs, obtained after 12 months of ibrutinib treatment.

The CDR3 nucleotides are TGTGCTAGCAGTCCCGCCCCGGGGTCCGGGGAGCTGTTTTTT. It specifies CASSPAPGSGELFF. The gene calls are TRBV7-7 and TRBJ2-2, with D tentatively TRBD2 (5 bases). The length of the CDR3 is 14 residues. Germline V gene data show CDR1 as SSHAT and CDR2 as FNYEAQ (reference sequence).